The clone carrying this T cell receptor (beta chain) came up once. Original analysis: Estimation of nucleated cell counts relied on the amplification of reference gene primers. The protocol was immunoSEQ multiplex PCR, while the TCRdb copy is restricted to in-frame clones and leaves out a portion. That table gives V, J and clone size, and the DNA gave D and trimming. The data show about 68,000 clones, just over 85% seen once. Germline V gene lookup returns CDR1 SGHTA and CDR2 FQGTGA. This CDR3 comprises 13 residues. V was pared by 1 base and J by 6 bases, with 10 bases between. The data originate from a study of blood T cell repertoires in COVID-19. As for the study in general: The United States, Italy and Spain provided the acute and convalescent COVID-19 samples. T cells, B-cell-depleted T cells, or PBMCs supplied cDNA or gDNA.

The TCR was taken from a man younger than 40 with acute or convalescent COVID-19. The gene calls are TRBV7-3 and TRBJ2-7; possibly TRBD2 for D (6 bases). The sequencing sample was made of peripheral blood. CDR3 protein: CASSLSGGFEQYF. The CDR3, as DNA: TGTGCCAGCAGCTTAAGTGGGGGGTTCGAGCAGTACTTC. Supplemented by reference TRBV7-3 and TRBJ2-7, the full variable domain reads GAGVSQTPSNKVTEKGKYVELRCDPISGHTALYWYRQSLGQGPEFLIYFQGTGAADDSGLPNDRFFAVRPEGSVSTLKIQRTERGDSAVYLCASSLSGGFEQYFGPGTRLTVT.